One and the same sample provided the 31 T cell receptor beta chains below, sequenced in a study of T cell responses to AZD1222 COVID-19 vaccine. Clones were read by immunoSEQ multiplex PCR, and TCRdb kept only the in-frame ones, dropping some. The table shows about 140,000 clones, with roughly 90% occurring only once. The source was peripheral blood, collected on day 0 of AZD1222 vaccination. These receptors were collected from an adult in good health.

This chain links TRBV3-1 (or the pseudogene TRBV3-2) with TRBJ1-1; 7 bases agree with TRBD1. CDR1 LGHDT and CDR2 YNNKEL come from the germline V gene (reference sequence). The CDR3 consists of 15 residues. The V segment lost 1 base and the J segment 4 bases; nucleotides outside the gene matches: 6. CDR3 in DNA: TGTGCCAGCAGCCAAGCCATATACAGGGGCACTGAAGCTTTCTTT. Protein sequence: CASSQAIYRGTEAFF.

The J gene is TRBJ1-2, the V gene TRBV4-2; D might be TRBD1 (6 bases). V was trimmed by 0 bases and J by 7 bases, leaving 15 bases between them. Germline V gene data show CDR1 as LGHNA and CDR2 as YNFKEQ. The CDR3 has 15 amino acids. The CDR3 sequence is CASSQEFAGAGGYTF. The CDR3 DNA is TGTGCCAGCAGCCAAGAGTTTGCAGGGGCAGGTGGCTACACCTTC.

This clone was found once. The chain joins TRBV19 to TRBJ2-7, with 8 positions matching TRBD2. The CDR3 extends over 14 amino acids. Germline lookup yields CDR1 LNHDA and CDR2 SQIVND (reference sequence). With V trimmed by 3 bases and J by 5 bases, 6 bases remained unmatched. CDR3 DNA sequence: TGTGCCAGTAGTATGGGCAGCGGGAGTAACGAGCAGTACTTC. Translating gives CASSMGSGSNEQYF.

The chain recombines TRBV7-9 with TRBJ2-3; the D is unclear. Germline lookup yields CDR1 SEHNR and CDR2 FQNEAQ (reference sequence). The CDR3 runs 14 residues. Trimming pared 3 bases from V and 3 bases from J, leaving 10 bases between. CDR3 sequence reads: CASSFGFDTDTQYF. Written as DNA, the CDR3 is TGTGCCAGCAGCTTCGGCTTCGATACAGATACGCAGTATTTT.

The rearrangement links TRBV25-1 to TRBJ2-7, with a tentative D call TRBD1 (5 bases). Between the trimmed V and J ends, which lost 3 bases and 7 bases, there was a span of 19 bases. The germline V gene has CDR1 MGHDK and CDR2 SYGVNS. This CDR3 has 15 residues. This chain's CDR3 is CASSDSGQAMWEQYF. CDR3 bases: TGTGCCAGCAGTGATTCCGGACAAGCTATGTGGGAGCAGTACTTC.

Written as DNA, the CDR3 is TGTGCCAGCAGTTACGGCAGGGTAATAGGCCAGCCCCAGCATTTT. Amino acids: CASSYGRVIGQPQHF. V is TRBV6-6 and J is TRBJ1-5, with a possible D match to TRBD1 (5 bases). V was trimmed by 2 bases and J by 7 bases, leaving 15 bases between them. The CDR3 runs 15 residues. Germline CDR1 MNHNY, CDR2 SVGAGI (reference sequence).

This clone was picked up one time. The chain uses TRBV5-8 and TRBJ2-3, with no clear D. Germline loops: CDR1 SGHTS, CDR2 YDEGEE. CDR3 length equals 13 residues. Trimming took off 4 bases at V and 6 bases at J, with 12 bases between the two ends. CDR3 amino acids: CASSPQVGDTQYF. The CDR3 coding sequence is TGTGCCAGCAGCCCTCAGGTGGGCGATACGCAGTATTTT.

CDR3 loop: CASSYVTGGTEAFF. CDR3 bases: TGTGCCAGCAGTTACGTGACAGGGGGTACTGAAGCTTTCTTT. This sequence joins TRBV6-2 or TRBV6-3 and TRBJ1-1, with TRBD1 identical over 9 bases. Trimming removed 2 bases from V and 5 bases from J; junction bases left unmatched: 3. The CDR3 is made up of 14 amino acids. Germline CDR1 is MNHEY and CDR2 is SVGEGT.

The chain carries TRBV27 and TRBJ2-7, with a tentative D call TRBD2 (5 bases). Germline CDR1 reads MNHEY; CDR2 reads SMNVEV (reference sequence). The CDR3 consists of 14 residues. Trimming shortened V by 5 bases and J by 3 bases, and 14 bases separated the two germline ends. The CDR3 loop reads CASSQTAGFYEQYF. In nucleotides, the CDR3 is TGTGCCAGCAGTCAGACGGCGGGTTTCTACGAGCAGTACTTC.

The chain has TRBV6-5 and TRBJ1-2; D unresolved. Between the trimmed V and J ends, which lost 7 bases and 8 bases, there was a span of 14 bases. CDR3 length equals 12 residues. The germline V gene encodes CDR1 MNHEY and CDR2 SVGAGI. The CDR3 region has the DNA TGTGCCAGCACGGACTGGTCGGGCGGCTACACCTTC. Its protein is CASTDWSGGYTF.

V gene TRBV28 combines with J gene TRBJ1-2, with D possibly being TRBD1 (6 bases). The germline CDR1 and CDR2 sequences are MDHEN and SYDVKM. The V end was cut by 5 bases, the J end by 5 bases, with 24 bases between. CDR3 length equals 17 residues. In DNA, the CDR3 is TGTGCCAGCAGTCCACCCTCCGGGGGGGCGGCTCCATATGGCTACACCTTC. It specifies CASSPPSGGAAPYGYTF.

The V call is TRBV7-8, the J call TRBJ2-2; the match to TRBD2 covers 10 bases. The CDR3 runs to 16 residues. The germline gives CDR1 SGHVS, CDR2 FQNEAQ. The V gene end was trimmed by 4 bases and the J gene end by 5 bases; junction bases not matched to a gene: 7. The CDR3 DNA follows: TGTGCCAGCAGCTCTTTAGCGGGGGGAAAGACCGGGGAGCTGTTTTTT. Translation: CASSSLAGGKTGELFF.

The V and J genes are TRBV28 and TRBJ2-7; 7 positions match TRBD1. The germline CDR1 and CDR2 sequences are MDHEN and SYDVKM. J gave up 3 bases and V 2 bases, and 4 bases lay outside the gene matches. The CDR3 is 14 residues long. The CDR3 DNA is TGTGCCAGCAGTTTAGACAGGGTCATCTACGAGCAGTACTTC. It specifies CASSLDRVIYEQYF.

The J gene is TRBJ1-6, the V gene TRBV7-2; D remains ambiguous. Trimming removed 2 bases at V and 10 bases at J, with 12 bases between. The CDR3 consists of 14 residues. Germline-derived CDR1 and CDR2 are SGHTA and FQGNSA. CDR3 sequence: CASSLPVRWSPLHF. CDR3 coding DNA: TGTGCCAGCAGCTTACCCGTAAGGTGGTCACCCCTCCACTTT. The variable domain in full, with the rest retrieved from reference TRBV7-2 and TRBJ1-6, is GAGVSQSPSNKVTEKGKDVELRCDPISGHTALYWYRQSLGQGLEFLIYFQGNSAPDKSGLPSDRFSAERTGGSVSTLTIQRTQQEDSAVYLCASSLPVRWSPLHFGNGTRLTVT.

This chain uses TRBV5-1 with TRBJ2-3; D is unresolved. Germline values: CDR1 SGHRS, CDR2 YFSETQ. CDR3 length: 12 amino acids. V lost 4 bases and J 5 bases, leaving 8 bases between the germline ends. The CDR3 region is CASSPGGDTQYF. Written as DNA, the CDR3 is TGCGCCAGCAGCCCGGGTGGAGATACGCAGTATTTT.

The rearrangement uses TRBV6-5 and TRBJ2-7; the D is unclear. Germline loops: CDR1 MNHEY, CDR2 SVGAGI. Trimming removed 5 bases from V and 7 bases from J, with 12 bases in between. The CDR3 is made up of 12 amino acids. In nucleotides, the CDR3 is TGTGCCAGCAGTCCTCCCTCGTGGGAGCAGTACTTC. It encodes CASSPPSWEQYF.

This sequence joins TRBV3-1 (or the pseudogene TRBV3-2) and TRBJ1-5; no reliable D call. The CDR3 runs 12 residues. CDR1 is LGHDT, CDR2 YNNKEL, per germline (reference sequence). V was pared by 0 bases and J by 7 bases, with 4 bases between. Written as DNA, the CDR3 is TGTGCCAGCAGCCAAGAAAGGCAGCCCCAGCATTTT. Residues: CASSQERQPQHF.

The chain carries TRBV7-2 and TRBJ2-3; 9 positions match TRBD2. The V and J ends lost 10 bases and 3 bases, in that order; junction bases with no gene match: 14. This CDR3 has 16 residues. CDR1 and CDR2 (germline): SGHTA, FQGNSA. CDR3 amino acids: CATKKTAGGPTDTQYF. As DNA, the CDR3 is TGTGCCACAAAGAAAACGGCGGGAGGGCCAACAGATACGCAGTATTTT.

The rearrangement links TRBV7-2 to TRBJ2-5; 7 nucleotides line up with TRBD2. J lost 4 bases, V lost 1 base, and 9 bases had no gene match. The V gene's germline CDR1 is SGHTA and CDR2 FQGNSA. CDR3 length equals 16 residues. The CDR3, as DNA: TGTGCCAGCAGCTTAGGTTTCGGGGGGAGGGGAGAGACCCAGTACTTC. Translation: CASSLGFGGRGETQYF. Drawing the rest from reference TRBV7-2 and TRBJ2-5, the complete variable domain is GAGVSQSPSNKVTEKGKDVELRCDPISGHTALYWYRQSLGQGLEFLIYFQGNSAPDKSGLPSDRFSAERTGGSVSTLTIQRTQQEDSAVYLCASSLGFGGRGETQYFGPGTRLLVL.

The gene calls are TRBV7-2 and TRBJ2-7, with a possible D match to TRBD1 (6 bases). V was trimmed by 8 bases and J by 4 bases, leaving 15 bases between them. CDR3 length equals 13 residues. Germline CDR1 is SGHTA and CDR2 is FQGNSA. CDR3 sequence: CASGRPGEYEQYF. CDR3 DNA: TGTGCCAGCGGCCGTCCAGGGGAGTACGAGCAGTACTTC.

The CDR3 DNA sequence: TGTGCCAGCAGCCGGGGACCCGAAGAGACCCAGTACTTC. Its protein is CASSRGPEETQYF. The gene calls are TRBV7-6 and TRBJ2-5; TRBD1 or TRBD2 may be the D gene (5 bases each). Germline V CDR1 and CDR2: SGHVS, FNYEAQ. Trimming shortened V by 5 bases and J by 3 bases, and 10 bases separated the two germline ends. CDR3 length: 13 residues. Full variable domain (remainder filled in from reference TRBV7-6 and TRBJ2-5): GAGVSQSPRYKVTKRGQDVALRCDPISGHVSLYWYRQALGQGPEFLTYFNYEAQQDKSGLPNDRFSAERPEGSISTLTIQRTEQRDSAMYRCASSRGPEETQYFGPGTRLLVL.

The chain combines TRBV7-2 with TRBJ1-5; D may be TRBD1 (5 bases). Trimming took off 1 base at V and 11 bases at J, with 21 bases between the two ends. There are 16 residues in the CDR3. Germline V lookup: CDR1 SGHTA, CDR2 FQGNSA. CDR3 sequence reads: CASSLGGDGRSGAQHF. As DNA, the CDR3 is TGTGCCAGCAGCTTAGGCGGGGACGGACGCTCTGGAGCCCAGCATTTT.

The chain links TRBV12-5 to TRBJ1-2; TRBD1 might be the D (6 bases). The V and J ends lost 5 bases and 1 base respectively, with 11 bases between them. CDR1 LGHNT and CDR2 FRNRAP come from the germline V gene. The CDR3 totals 14 residues. The CDR3 nucleotides read TGTGCTAGTGGTCCGGGACACCTTAACTATGGCTACACCTTC. This translates into CASGPGHLNYGYTF.

The V call is TRBV5-4, the J call TRBJ2-7; D unclear. CDR3 length: 13 residues. The V and J ends lost 0 bases and 2 bases respectively, with 6 bases between them. The V gene's germline CDR1 is SGHNT and CDR2 YYREEE (reference sequence). The CDR3 bases are TGTGCCAGCAGCTTGGACAGAACCTACGAGCAGTACTTC. This sequence encodes CASSLDRTYEQYF. Together with reference TRBV5-4 and TRBJ2-7, the CDR3 gives the full variable domain: ETGVTQSPTHLIKTRGQQVTLRCSSQSGHNTVSWYQQALGQGPQFIFQYYREEENGRGNFPPRFSGLQFPNYSSELNVNALELDDSALYLCASSLDRTYEQYFGPGTRLTVT.

This chain connects TRBV5-1 to TRBJ2-1; 7 bases map to TRBD1. The CDR3 has 14 amino acids. Germline V CDR1 and CDR2: SGHRS, YFSETQ. After removal of 1 base from V and 6 bases from J, the junction contained 4 bases not matched to a gene. The CDR3, as DNA: TGCGCCAGCAGCTTGTTTCCAGGGGGCAATGAGCAGTTCTTC. Amino acid sequence: CASSLFPGGNEQFF.

V usage is TRBV21-1 and J usage is TRBJ1-4; the D call in the table, TRBD1, was not verified against the DNA. TRBV21-1 is reported as a pseudogene. This CDR3 region has 13 residues. The CDR3 DNA follows: TGTGCCAGCGGATACACAGGGAATGAAAAACTGTTTTTT. Translation gives CASGYTGNEKLFF.

This clone was observed once. This chain uses TRBV5-1 with TRBJ2-1; 11 bases map to TRBD1. Germline CDR1 and CDR2: SGHRS and YFSETQ. CDR3 length: 15 residues. Trimming at V came to 4 bases and at J to 6 bases, leaving 6 bases not matched to a gene. In nucleotides, the CDR3 is TGCGCCAGCAGCACCGGGACAGGGGGTTCCAATGAGCAGTTCTTC. Its protein product is CASSTGTGGSNEQFF.

This chain links TRBV12-5 with TRBJ2-1; TRBD1 agrees at 10 bases. With V trimmed by 1 base and J by 15 bases, 6 bases remained unmatched. This CDR3 has 13 residues. Per the germline V gene, CDR1 is LGHNT and CDR2 is FRNRAP. The CDR3 DNA is TGTGCTAGTGGTTTGGCAGGACAGGGGGTTGCGTTCTTC. Its translation is CASGLAGQGVAFF.

Turning to this clone: The sample contains more than one DNA sequence encoding this CDR3. V gene TRBV4-3 combines with J gene TRBJ2-1, with 13 bases matching TRBD2. Germline CDR1 is LGHNA and CDR2 is YSLEER. The junction had 0 bases not matched to a gene; V was cut back by 1 base and J by 6 bases. The CDR3 spans 15 residues. The CDR3 coding sequence is TGCGCCAGCAGCCAAGGACTAGCGGGAGGCAATGAGCAGTTCTTC. Protein product: CASSQGLAGGNEQFF.

The chain carries TRBV14 and TRBJ1-4, with a possible D match to TRBD1 (5 bases). This CDR3 has 13 residues. The germline CDR1 and CDR2 sequences are SGHDN and FVKESK. V was trimmed by 3 bases and J by 7 bases, leaving 9 bases between them. The CDR3 sequence is CASSHGTSEKLFF. CDR3 nucleotides: TGTGCCAGCAGCCACGGGACCAGTGAAAAACTGTTTTTT.

The V call is TRBV4-1, the J call TRBJ1-1; TRBD1 aligns across 11 bases. This CDR3 contains 15 residues. V was pared by 4 bases and J by 0 bases, with 1 base of the junction left unmatched. In germline, CDR1 is MGHRA, CDR2 YSYEKL. CDR3 region: CASSRDRGMNTEAFF. As DNA, the CDR3 is TGCGCCAGCAGCCGGGACAGGGGGATGAACACTGAAGCTTTCTTT.